This entry is about one T cell receptor (beta chain). Treatment described: randomized to nivolumab then ipilimumab (arm A) or the reverse (arm B). DNA-damaging chemotherapy had not been given to any patient beforehand. Live CD3+CD8+ CD19− CD56− cells were sorted from PBMCs. The sample comes from a study of sequential checkpoint blockade in melanoma. Study context: Each arm's sequence ended with maintenance nivolumab.

The V end lost 6 bases, the J end lost 5 bases, and 10 bases lay between the germline ends. CDR3 length: 13 amino acids. Germline values: CDR1 MNHNS, CDR2 SASEGT. Clones were sequenced by immunoSEQ multiplex PCR, and TCRdb holds only the in-frame ones, with some missing. This table has 27,000 or so clones, roughly 81% appearing once. The sample in question was CD8+ T cells sorted from blood (inferred from file names), obtained from a patient given nivolumab and ipilimumab in sequence. The rearrangement links TRBV6-1 to TRBJ2-2, with D tentatively TRBD2 (5 bases). The TCR sequence derives from a human donor with melanoma. The CDR3 DNA is TGTGCCAGCAGGGTTGAGGGAACCGGGGAGCTGTTTTTT. This sequence encodes CASRVEGTGELFF.